The entry below describes one T cell receptor beta chain. The entry originates in a study of T cells expressing NK-cell markers. TCRdb reprocessed the 5' RACE reads and stores each CDR3 protein as one record, lacking DNA. The listing contains about 160,000 distinct CDR3 sequences. CDR1 and CDR2 from the germline V gene are SGDLS and YYNGEE. CDR3 length equals 15 residues. The J gene is TRBJ2-1, the V gene TRBV9; TCRdb selects TRBD1, and the lack of DNA leaves this call unchecked. This TCR was sampled from a man aged 18-75 years in good health. The sequenced material came from blood T cells: a sorted CD56 or NKG2C T cell subset, CD4+ or CD8+ T cells, or bulk PBMC T cells (not recorded which). The CDR3 spells CASSARDREYNEQFF. The complete variable domain, with remaining parts taken from reference TRBV9 and TRBJ2-1, reads DSGVTQTPKHLITATGQRVTLRCSPRSGDLSVYWYQQSLDQGLQFLIQYYNGEERAKGNILERFSAQQFPDLHSELNLSSLELGDSALYFCASSARDREYNEQFFGPGTRLTVL.